The text below deals with one TCR beta chain. What it binds is unknown. This entry is derived from a study of immune cell composition in non-small cell lung cancer. Study-level background: Lung adenocarcinoma or squamous carcinoma made up most tumours.

This table comes from immunoSEQ multiplex PCR, and its TCRdb copy is limited to in-frame clones, with some not included. The sample has over 12,000 clones; under 75% are singletons. Template was genomic DNA from frozen, unsorted single-cell suspensions. Study conclusions and caveats: Tumour-associated clones >0.5% occurred in approximately 32% of adenocarcinomas, 75% of squamous. Lung adenocarcinomas had lower top 10 clone scores and clonality than squamous tumours.

The V and J ends lost 8 bases and 0 bases, in that order; junction bases with no gene match: 11. This CDR3 comprises 17 residues. In germline, CDR1 is PRHDT, CDR2 FYEKMQ (reference sequence). Sequencing was performed on lung tumor tissue. This sequence was found in a human donor with non-small cell lung cancer. This chain joins TRBV13 and TRBJ2-2, with TRBD2 matching over 8 bases. Here the CDR3 reads CASGGASGSSNTGELFF. As DNA, the CDR3 is TGTGCCAGCGGAGGGGCTAGCGGGTCGTCGAACACCGGGGAGCTGTTTTTT. The entire variable domain, with the rest obtained from reference TRBV13 and TRBJ2-2, is as follows: AAGVIQSPRHLIKEKRETATLKCYPIPRHDTVYWYQQGPGQDPQFLISFYEKMQSDKGSIPDRFSAQQFSDYHSELNMSSLELGDSALYFCASGGASGSSNTGELFFGEGSRLTVL.